This T cell receptor (beta chain) stems from a study of blood T cell repertoires in COVID-19. On the study more broadly: Sample material is recorded as cDNA or gDNA derived from T cells, B-cell-depleted T cells, or PBMCs.

In the original workflow: Estimation of nucleated cell counts relied on the amplification of reference gene primers. Profiled with immunoSEQ multiplex PCR; TCRdb holds only in-frame clones, not every one. That table furnishes V, J and clone size, whereas the DNA furnished D and trimming. The table lists some 250,000 clones, about 86% of them singletons. Those enrolled in Seattle joined during active infection and were followed longitudinally afterward. The CDR3 covers 16 residues. V gave up 5 bases and J gave up 5 bases; unmatched junction bases: 14. In germline, CDR1 is SGHAT, CDR2 FQNNGV. Sequenced material: peripheral blood. The chain has TRBV11-2 and TRBJ2-5, with TRBD2 identical over 7 bases. The TCR sequence derives from a woman in her twenties or thirties with COVID-19, enrolled during active disease. CDR3 sequence (DNA): TGTGCCAGCAGCCTCCGGGACTACCCCCCCCCGGAGACCCAGTACTTC. It is translated as CASSLRDYPPPETQYF.